Listed below are T cell receptor beta chains from one sample, sequenced in a study of T cell repertoires in cytomegalovirus infection. In TCRdb, the reads were re-called with MiXCR into one record per CDR3 protein. The data hold around 630,000 distinct CDR3 sequences, with less than 25% observed a single time. The specimen sequenced was CD8+ T cells from PBMCs. The origin of the receptors is a human donor in good health (CMV status not recorded). Some clones in this sample may be carry-over from other donors' samples. CDR3s leave out the opening cysteine and the closing phenylalanine or tryptophan.

V	J	CDR3
TRBV29-1	TRBJ2-1	SVSTERNEQF
TRBV29-1	TRBJ2-3	SGESDTQY
TRBV6-5	TRBJ1-5	ASGPQGLWNQPQH
TRBV6-2/TRBV6-3	TRBJ1-1	ASSIGTGFKAF
TRBV20-1	TRBJ1-5	SARVGGQGIVPQH
TRBV12-3/TRBV12-4	TRBJ2-3	ASSPAGASSQY
TRBV7-2	TRBJ2-7	ASSWGGLTYEQY
TRBV2	TRBJ2-1	ASRYRGGPNEQF
TRBV14	TRBJ2-2	ASSKASDTHANTGELF
TRBV7-9	TRBJ2-1	ASSFTSGDNEQF
TRBV20-1	TRBJ1-2	SARDLGTPYGYT
TRBV7-9	TRBJ2-7	ASRRGGDYEQY
TRBV5-1	TRBJ2-1	ASSDGQFNNEQF
TRBV14	TRBJ2-5	ASSQWTGAQETQY
TRBV6-4	TRBJ1-1	ASSDELNTEAF
TRBV7-6	TRBJ1-2	ASSPPDRGIKGYT
TRBV6-2/TRBV6-3	TRBJ2-2	ASSYATGLDGELF
TRBV20-1	TRBJ2-7	SARVFTNYEQY
TRBV7-8	TRBJ2-5	ASSLVRTGKETQY
TRBV28	TRBJ2-2	ANSPRTSGSYTGELF
TRBV27	TRBJ2-3	ASSLLGGLYTDTQY
TRBV7-6	TRBJ2-1	ASSPTGGTGDEQF
TRBV3-1	TRBJ2-3	ASSQGQALLSTDTQY
TRBV4-3	TRBJ2-2	ASSQDLGNTGELF
TRBV7-2	TRBJ2-7	ASSLEAGGGYEQY
TRBV4-1	TRBJ2-1	ASSQAERTYYNEQF
TRBV2	TRBJ1-4	ASTLGQGGEKLF
TRBV20-1	TRBJ1-1	SARVSSGANTEAF
TRBV6-2/TRBV6-3	TRBJ1-5	ASSSPGSGFNQPQH
TRBV29-1	TRBJ2-1	SVEPSGYNEQF
TRBV2	TRBJ1-4	ASSVEGFPEKLF
TRBV20-1	TRBJ1-2	SATPYGYT
TRBV20-1	TRBJ1-1	SANVGKVTEAF
TRBV28	TRBJ1-6	ASSLTDRSPLH
TRBV20-1	TRBJ2-3	SATGDYPSTDTQY
TRBV11-2	TRBJ1-1	ASGFRGWAF